This T cell receptor beta chain stems from a study of cytomegalovirus exposure and HLA in healthy donors. Study-wide results and limits: Immune exposure data for these donors was limited to CMV serostatus. In vitro, three CMV-associated chains proved specific for CMV antigens. Sequencing had likely introduced a cluster of highly shared sequence variants as an artifact.

The PCR was carried out with 60 Vbeta primers and 13 Jbeta primers. Using immunoSEQ multiplex PCR, the repertoire was profiled, and TCRdb retains in-frame clones only, with some absent. The profile shows some 110,000 clones, roughly 80% of them singletons. Regarding this clone: Its antigen is not known.

Germline CDR1 is SGHVS and CDR2 is FNYEAQ. The V and J ends lost 0 bases and 9 bases, in that order; junction bases with no gene match: 12. This CDR3 has 16 residues. This clonotype originated in a woman in her 40s in good health and CMV-seropositive. The V and J genes are TRBV7-6 and TRBJ2-5; 8 nucleotides align to TRBD1. The material sequenced was PBMCs. CDR3 in DNA: TGTGCCAGCAGCTTAGCCCCCAGGGGGCCCGTTGAGGCCCAGTACTTC. Translation gives CASSLAPRGPVEAQYF.